This T cell receptor beta chain derives from a study of cytomegalovirus exposure and HLA in healthy donors (dated by TCRdb to about 2017). A note on the overall study: In an earlier analysis of under 600 of the donors, approximately 300 Gb of sequence data and 120 million or so unique TCR beta sequences from 180 million or so T cells were reported. About 330 gigabases of sequencing data and around 80 million unique TCR sequences made up an early release that covered several hundred HLA-typed donors. Among the roughly 430 genotyped donors, around 79% belonged to the genetic ancestry cluster associated with self-reported Caucasian donors. The study was designed to test whether signatures of past pathogen exposure could be identified by cataloging public T cell receptors. The study profiled the T cell repertoires of about 640 subjects by immunosequencing and related them to cytomegalovirus serostatus. Besides the first cohort of approximately 710 subjects, a separate validation cohort made up of 120 different subjects was used. To predict cytomegalovirus infection status, the study combined high-throughput TCR immunosequencing, statistical association of individual TCRs with disease status, and machine learning. To study patterns of TCR occurrence, a later analysis re-analyzed previously published TCR beta repertoires from more than 550 donors and added high-resolution HLA genotyping. In the later analysis, no new phenotypic data were used to find candidate immune exposures; instead, reliance was placed on TCR beta sequences and their occurrence across donors. An earlier analysis of approximately 640 of the donors applied high-throughput TCR beta sequencing to assess whether each TCR beta V gene segment acted as functional or pseudogenic. Donor age, sex, ethnicity and CMV serostatus were compiled together with the repertoire data. In a later genetic analysis, genome-wide SNP genotypes for about three fifths of the roughly 670 donors were used, and that subset was treated as a discovery cohort. All discovery cohort repertoires had been generated using a single sequencing platform. Both class I and class II loci were covered by HLA typing, at four-digit resolution. Typing coverage differed by locus: A, B, C, DRB1 and DQB1 were typed in roughly 620-640 donors, DQA1 in about 550, DPA1 in approximately 610, and DPB1 in just under 490. Because of strong linkage in the cohort, roughly five DR-DQ haplotypes were treated as single units for association and clustering. Across roughly 420 genotyped donors of the cohort, an average of about 240,000 unique TCR beta nucleotide sequences per donor were sequenced, and roughly 17% of those sequences were non-productive.

The cohort was made up of 666 healthy bone marrow donors. Cohort members were all nominally healthy when sampled, although unrecorded immune exposures were likely present. The donor tested CMV seropositive, placing the donor among the roughly 300 seropositive members of the cohort. Every donor gave a peripheral blood sample, and the peripheral blood mononuclear cells from that sample were used for TCR beta sequencing. Genomic DNA was extracted from the blood cell samples with the Qiagen DNeasy Blood Extraction Kit. From the germline V gene (reference sequence), CDR1 is SEHNR and CDR2 is FQNEAQ. The CDR3 has 14 amino acids, counting the end cysteine and phenylalanine. Just the 42-base CDR3 DNA is kept, in frame starting at base 1. A distance of 15 bases separates the germline ends of V and J, which lose 5 bases and 4 bases respectively. Preparation of the library involved the immunoSEQ multiplex PCR assay. For the multiplex PCR, a mixture combining 60 forward primers for TCR Vbeta segments and 13 reverse primers for TCR Jbeta segments was used. The CDR3 region of rearranged TCR beta genes was amplified from genomic DNA by a multiplex PCR assay. Amplified TCR beta libraries were sequenced as 87-base-pair reads on the Illumina HiSeq System. Concerning the study's data processing: A later analysis tallied 75 million to 95 million unique TCR beta chains across the 700 or so repertoires, and 10 million to 11 million of those chains were shared by two or more donors. Raw reads were error-corrected and collapsed into unique sequences with a nearest-neighbor algorithm that merged closely related sequences to remove PCR and sequencing errors. V, D and J gene segments were assigned by aligning CDR3 sequences to IMGT reference sequences. For a sequence to be retained, a match of at least six nucleotides was required to both a V gene segment and a J gene segment. Rearrangements were classified as productive when the CDR3 lacked stop codons and remained in frame with V and J, and all other rearrangements were classified as non-productive. CDR3 was defined by IMGT convention, running from the second conserved V-encoded cysteine to the conserved J-encoded phenylalanine. The earlier analysis of 450 to 750 of the donors excluded any sequence lacking an unambiguous match to a single V gene segment. In an earlier analysis of 450 to 750 of the donors, a V segment was called functional when productive rearrangements were above 56.7%, and segregating when the standard deviation between donors exceeded 5%. A statistical classification framework was built for diagnosing cytomegalovirus status from the catalog of TCR beta chain sequences. V and J gene assignment, in a later analysis, came from comparing TCR nucleotide sequences with IMGT/GENE-DB human TR gene sequences. Using the TCRdist pipeline, a later analysis assigned CDR3 sequences along with most-parsimonious VDJ recombination scenarios. In a later analysis, each TCR beta chain was defined by its CDR3 amino acid sequence together with its V-gene family, and reads lacking a unique V-gene family were excluded. A later analysis removed over 500 highly shared, low-generation-probability nucleotide sequences to deal with suspected cross-contamination and a sequencing artifact. A later analysis calculated a clonal expansion index for each public chain from normalized within-repertoire ranks of inferred template counts. In a later analysis, generation probabilities were computed with a VDJ recombination model fitted to out-of-frame rearrangements, and the resulting probabilities were checked against IGoR. Hypergeometric tests were used in a later analysis to score TCR-TCR, TCR-HLA and TCR-CMV co-occurrence, with a repertoire-size bias correction applied to the TCR pairs. In a later analysis, false discovery rates were estimated by permuting HLA or CMV assignments 20 times. In a later analysis, co-occurring TCRs were grouped with DBSCAN, and TCRdist sequence similarity was added when clustering was performed within HLA-allele-positive subsets. Co-occurrence clustering excluded repertoires with fewer than 30,000 or more than 120,000 public chains, plus five with anomalous nucleotide sharing. TCRdb stores this immuneACCESS table with in-frame sequences only. Part of the clones is absent; in the studies checked, under half of the shortfall reflects unresolved V genes, and no reason is known for the rest. The V and J calls and clone size were taken over from that table, and D and trimming were inferred from the DNA. This sample's table has entries for about 200,000 clones. The ten largest clones capture approximately 0.98% of the sample.

What the work shows at the level of the full study, not this receptor alone: The presence/absence analyses assumed that sequencing depth was roughly uniform across donors, and that assumption may not be true. A later analysis found that most CMV-associated TCR beta chains appeared HLA-restricted, with HLA associations seemingly driven largely by CMV exposure. Because HLA typing was unavailable for some donors at each locus, only the typed subset was used in association tests. Some IMGT-functional V segments, including TRBV6-2 and TRBV6-3, could not be told apart with the 87-base-pair reads, so those segments were excluded. The earlier analysis of fewer than 750 of the donors excluded over 15 rarely observed V segments, including chromosome 9 orphons, because counts were too low. Compared with the approximately 720-donor mean, donors in an Asian-associated ancestry cluster had fewer N-insertions in productive TCRs, according to a later genetic analysis. Most TCR sequences were observed very rarely across donors, whereas some public TCRs were present in many individuals. For the cohort, immune exposure information was limited to CMV serostatus. A further reported finding was that TCR beta sequences accurately predicted the HLA-A and HLA-B alleles for most subjects in the first cohort. According to the authors, the approach could potentially be generalized to other disease states and immunological phenotypes. The study gave a list of under 200 TCR beta chains associated with cytomegalovirus. A cluster of highly shared sequence variants was judged likely to be a technical artifact of the sequencing pipeline. In a later analysis, the rate of TCR association differed among HLA loci, with DRB1 alleles having the most associated TCRs and HLA-C alleles having the fewest. In a later analysis, 16,951 TCR beta sequences were associated with specific HLA alleles at a false discovery rate of 0.05. Correlated functional status among segregating V segments might reflect linkage disequilibrium, but an unknown experimental factor could not be ruled out. Cytomegalovirus status was reported to be diagnosed by the classifier with high specificity and sensitivity in both the original and validation cohorts. A later analysis reported that several top co-occurrence clusters appeared linked to parvovirus B19, influenza, CMV and Epstein-Barr virus. Assigning TCR associations to individual alleles was difficult when HLA alleles, especially DR and DQ, strongly co-occurred. This cohort had only TCR beta chains sequenced, and the lack of alpha or paired-chain data limited which features could be detected. In a later genetic analysis, a missense DCLRE1C variant was associated with V-gene and J-gene trimming of TCR beta chains, and the association was replicated in an independent cohort. Broadly in line with IMGT annotations, most TCR beta V segments showed up in productive rearrangements about 87% or about 30% of the time in an earlier analysis of 587 of the donors. In vitro tests confirmed that a few of the cytomegalovirus-associated TCR beta chains recognize cytomegalovirus antigens. In a later analysis, HLA-associated TCR beta chains were found to be more clonally expanded and to have lower generation probabilities than equally common non-associated chains.

As regards this clone: Its cognate antigen has yet to be identified.

The clonotype comes from a woman aged 25 to 39 in good health and CMV-seropositive. The sequenced sample was PBMCs. This chain joins TRBV7-9 to TRBJ2-7, and perhaps TRBD2 as D gene, on 5 matching bases. The CDR3: CASSPSMTGYEQYF. In nucleotides, the sequence is TGTGCCAGCAGCCCGTCAATGACGGGATACGAGCAGTACTTC.